This T cell receptor beta chain was sequenced for a study of cytotoxic CD8 clonotypes in ibrutinib-treated CLL. Study as a whole: Samples showed on average about 280,000 productive templates and more than 75,000 productive rearrangements.

Generated by immunoSEQ multiplex PCR, the TCRdb table keeps only in-frame clones and is missing some. The sample contains over 250,000 clones, approximately 76% of which appear only once. Germline assignment: CDR1 LNHDA and CDR2 SQIVND (reference sequence). V lost 4 bases and J lost 6; bases outside the gene matches: 13. CDR3 length equals 16 residues. Genomic DNA in an amount of roughly 2 micrograms was extracted from cryopreserved PBMCs and used for the preparation of TCR beta libraries. The J gene is TRBJ2-3, the V gene TRBV19; 7 nucleotides line up with TRBD2. The origin of this receptor is a human donor with chronic lymphocytic leukemia. Material: PBMCs, obtained at disease progression, from a patient treated with ibrutinib. This chain's CDR3 is CASSNPPGEGHDTQYF. Written as DNA, the CDR3 is TGTGCCAGTAGTAACCCCCCCGGGGAGGGGCATGATACGCAGTATTTT.